The source of this T cell receptor (beta chain) is a study of kidney transplant recipient with SARS-CoV-2 infection. This clonotype was detected ten times or more. In TCRdb, the reads were re-called with MiXCR into one record per CDR3 protein. The profile shows fewer than 250,000 distinct CDR3 sequences, about 28% of them singletons. Germline V gene lookup returns CDR1 KGHDR and CDR2 SFDVKD. The V and J ends lost 4 bases and 0 bases respectively, with 12 bases between them. The CDR3 runs 16 residues. This chain connects TRBV24-1 to TRBJ1-3; no clear D. The sample here was a blood sample, taken at baseline and on roughly day 110 from a kidney transplant recipient. This sequence originates from a male patient between 25 and 39 years old who had COVID-19 and was a kidney transplant recipient. Some of the T cells may derive from the graft donor. The CDR3 loop is CATSDGHPNSGNTIYF. Written as DNA, the CDR3 is TGTGCCACCAGTGACGGGCACCCTAACTCTGGAAACACCATATATTTT.